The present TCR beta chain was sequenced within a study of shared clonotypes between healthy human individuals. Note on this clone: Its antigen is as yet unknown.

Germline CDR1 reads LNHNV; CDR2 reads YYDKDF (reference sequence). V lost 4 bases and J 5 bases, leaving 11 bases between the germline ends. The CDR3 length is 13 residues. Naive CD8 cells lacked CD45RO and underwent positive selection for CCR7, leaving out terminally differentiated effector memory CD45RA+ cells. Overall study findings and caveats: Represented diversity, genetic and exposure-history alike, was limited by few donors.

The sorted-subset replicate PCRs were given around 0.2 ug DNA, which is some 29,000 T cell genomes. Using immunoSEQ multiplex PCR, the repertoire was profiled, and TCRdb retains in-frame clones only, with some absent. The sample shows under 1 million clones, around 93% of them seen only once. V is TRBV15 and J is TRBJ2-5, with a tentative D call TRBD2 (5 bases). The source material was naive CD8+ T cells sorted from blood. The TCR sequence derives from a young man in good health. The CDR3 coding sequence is TGTGCCACCAGCATTTATCCGGGGGAGACCCAGTACTTC. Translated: CATSIYPGETQYF.